The 24 T cell receptor beta chains in this list originate from one sample, sequenced in a study of cytomegalovirus exposure and HLA in healthy donors. The PCR was carried out with 60 Vbeta primers and 13 Jbeta primers. TCRdb keeps only in-frame clones here, not all; method: immunoSEQ multiplex PCR. The listing contains 200,000 to 250,000 clones. The source material was PBMCs. These receptors all come from a girl aged 2-10 years in good health and CMV-seropositive.

The V gene is TRBV6-1, the J gene TRBJ1-5; D is perhaps TRBD1 (6 bases). The germline V gene encodes CDR1 MNHNS and CDR2 SASEGT. This CDR3 spans 13 amino acids. The V end was cut by 8 bases, the J end by 3 bases, with 11 bases between. The CDR3 DNA is TGTGCCAGCCAAGGACAGTTCAATCAGCCCCAGCATTTT. Translating it yields CASQGQFNQPQHF.

The V gene is TRBV6-1, the J gene TRBJ2-3, with D unclear. The germline gives CDR1 MNHNS, CDR2 SASEGT. V lost 4 bases and J lost 3, with 14 bases in between. The CDR3 covers 15 residues. The CDR3 coding sequence is TGTGCCAGCAGTGGGGTGAGACTTGGTACAGATACGCAGTATTTT. It codes for CASSGVRLGTDTQYF.

The chain is built from TRBV4-2 and TRBJ2-7; TRBD2 matches 10 bases. J gave up 0 bases and V 4 bases, and 0 bases lay outside the gene matches. The CDR3 has 14 amino acids. Germline V gene lookup returns CDR1 LGHNA and CDR2 YNFKEQ. CDR3 residues: CASSPSGSSYEQYF. The CDR3 DNA reads TGTGCCAGCAGCCCTAGCGGGAGCTCCTACGAGCAGTACTTC.

The chain links TRBV28 to TRBJ2-7; TRBD2 matches at 7 bases. Germline V gene sequence: CDR1 MDHEN, CDR2 SYDVKM. CDR3 length: 13 residues. V trimming: 4 bases; J trimming: 4 bases; junction bases outside the gene matches: 4. The CDR3 protein is CASSSTSLYEQYF. The DNA for the CDR3 is TGTGCCAGCAGTTCGACTAGCTTATACGAGCAGTACTTC.

V usage is TRBV2 and J usage is TRBJ2-3; TRBD1 aligns across 9 bases. V dropped 8 bases and J dropped 2; count of bases not matched to a gene: 8. This CDR3 comprises 15 residues. The germline V gene has CDR1 SNHLY and CDR2 FYNNEI. The DNA for the CDR3 is TGTGCCAGCGGCCCTACAGGGGGCATCACAGATACGCAGTATTTT. Encoded protein: CASGPTGGITDTQYF.

V gene TRBV9 combines with J gene TRBJ2-1, with 11 bases fitting TRBD2. Germline assignment: CDR1 SGDLS and CDR2 YYNGEE. The CDR3 totals 16 residues. J gave up 7 bases and V 2 bases, and 8 bases lay outside the gene matches. The CDR3 reads CASSVPLAGGRNEQFF. The CDR3, as DNA: TGTGCCAGCAGCGTCCCTCTAGCGGGAGGCCGAAATGAGCAGTTCTTC. The full variable domain, in which reference TRBV9 and TRBJ2-1 provide the parts outside the CDR3, is DSGVTQTPKHLITATGQRVTLRCSPRSGDLSVYWYQQSLDQGLQFLIQYYNGEERAKGNILERFSAQQFPDLHSELNLSSLELGDSALYFCASSVPLAGGRNEQFFGPGTRLTVL.

The gene calls are TRBV5-4 and TRBJ2-1, with 10 bases matching TRBD2. CDR1 is SGHNT, CDR2 YYREEE, per germline (reference sequence). V trimming: 4 bases; J trimming: 6 bases; junction bases outside the gene matches: 10. The CDR3 is made up of 16 amino acids. The CDR3 spells CASSRGGASGSNEQFF. CDR3 sequence (DNA): TGTGCCAGCAGCAGGGGCGGGGCTAGCGGGAGCAATGAGCAGTTCTTC.

The CDR3 DNA is TGTGCCAGCAGCCCGCAGGGGGATCAGCCCCAGCATTTT. Translating it yields CASSPQGDQPQHF. V usage is TRBV7-3 and J usage is TRBJ1-5, with 7 bases lining up with TRBD1. This CDR3 has 13 residues. V lost 5 bases, J lost 5 bases, and 3 bases stayed unmatched. Germline V CDR1 and CDR2: SGHTA, FQGTGA.

The gene calls are TRBV27 and TRBJ2-6; D is ambiguous. CDR1 is MNHEY and CDR2 is SMNVEV in the germline V gene (reference sequence). The CDR3 sequence is 16 residues long. Trimming removed 3 bases from V and 0 bases from J, with 9 bases in between. CDR3 bases: TGTGCCAGCAGTTTCGACATCAGCTCTGGGGCCAACGTCCTGACTTTC. It is translated as CASSFDISSGANVLTF.

The CDR3 here is CASTITLGTTYGYTF. CDR3 nucleotides: TGTGCCAGTACTATTACCCTCGGAACTACCTATGGCTACACCTTC. The chain employs TRBV19 and TRBJ1-2; no firm D call. The CDR3 is made up of 15 amino acids. Per the germline V gene, CDR1 is LNHDA and CDR2 is SQIVND (reference sequence). Trimming stripped 7 bases from V and 4 bases from J, with 19 bases between. The whole variable domain, filled in from reference TRBV19 and TRBJ1-2, reads DGGITQSPKYLFRKEGQNVTLSCEQNLNHDAMYWYRQDPGQGLRLIYYSQIVNDFQKGDIAEGYSVSREKKESFPLTVTSAQKNPTAFYLCASTITLGTTYGYTFGSGTRLTVV.

This chain uses TRBV28 with TRBJ2-7; 10 bases line up with TRBD2. The CDR3 is 14 residues long. Losses at the gene ends were 10 bases for V and 6 bases for J; bases not matched to a gene: 12. Germline V gene sequence: CDR1 MDHEN, CDR2 SYDVKM. The CDR3 bases are TGTGCCACCCTTAAACCGGGACTAGCGAGCGAGCAGTACTTC. Translating it yields CATLKPGLASEQYF.

V usage is TRBV4-1 and J usage is TRBJ1-5; 7 positions agree with TRBD1. Germline V gene data show CDR1 as MGHRA and CDR2 as YSYEKL. This CDR3 is 13 amino acids long. V shed 5 bases, J shed 7 bases, and the junction held 5 bases outside the gene matches. The CDR3 bases are TGCGCCAGCAGCGCACAGGGGTTGCAGCCCCAGCATTTT. Translation: CASSAQGLQPQHF.

The chain has TRBV7-9 and TRBJ1-1; 7 nucleotides agree with TRBD1. Germline values: CDR1 SEHNR, CDR2 FQNEAQ (reference sequence). The CDR3 contains 14 residues. J gave up 1 base and V 1 base, and 0 bases lay outside the gene matches. For the CDR3, the DNA is TGTGCCAGCAGCTTAGGACAGGGGAACACTGAAGCTTTCTTT. Translation: CASSLGQGNTEAFF.

The V and J genes are TRBV7-8 and TRBJ2-3, with TRBD2 matching over 12 bases. The germline gives CDR1 SGHVS, CDR2 FQNEAQ. The J segment lost 1 base and the V segment lost 1 base, leaving 9 bases of the junction unmatched. The CDR3 spans 19 residues. The CDR3 sequence: CASSLVTGRLAGGTDTQYF. CDR3 nucleotide sequence: TGTGCCAGCAGCTTAGTTACAGGCCGACTAGCGGGAGGCACAGATACGCAGTATTTT.

DNA of the CDR3: TGTGCCATCAGGGCTGAAACAGGGATGAACACTGAAGCTTTCTTT. Translating it yields CAIRAETGMNTEAFF. This chain connects TRBV10-3 to TRBJ1-1; TRBD1 is a possible D gene (6 bases). The CDR3 is 15 amino acids. The V end lost 6 bases, the J end lost 0 bases, and 14 bases lay between the germline ends. The germline CDR1 and CDR2 sequences are ENHRY and SYGVKD.

This sequence joins TRBV6-6 and TRBJ2-2, with TRBD1 matching over 7 bases. Germline CDR1 is MNHNY and CDR2 is SVGAGI (reference sequence). The V gene end was trimmed by 6 bases and the J gene end by 2 bases; junction bases not matched to a gene: 6. The CDR3 extends over 15 amino acids. The CDR3 nucleotides read TGTGCCAGCAGGCGTGACAGGGCTAACACCGGGGAGCTGTTTTTT. This encodes CASRRDRANTGELFF.

The chain links TRBV7-2 to TRBJ1-4; D may be TRBD1 (5 bases). The CDR3 covers 15 residues. The germline V gene has CDR1 SGHTA and CDR2 FQGNSA. V lost 2 bases and J lost 0, with 7 bases in between. The CDR3 nucleotides are TGTGCCAGCAGCTTACGGGACTCAACTAATGAAAAACTGTTTTTT. Translation: CASSLRDSTNEKLFF.

The rearrangement links TRBV7-9 to TRBJ1-2; TRBD1 matches at 8 bases. The J segment lost 4 bases and the V segment lost 5 bases, leaving 6 bases of the junction unmatched. The CDR3 loop spans 14 amino acids. Germline assignment: CDR1 SEHNR and CDR2 FQNEAQ (reference sequence). This CDR3 reads CASSQTGGRYGYTF. In DNA form, the CDR3 reads TGTGCCAGCAGCCAAACAGGGGGTCGCTATGGCTACACCTTC.

This chain joins TRBV15 and TRBJ2-1, with 10 bases matching TRBD2. The CDR3 contains 19 residues. V shed 0 bases, J shed 9 bases, and the junction held 17 bases outside the gene matches. Germline assignment: CDR1 LNHNV and CDR2 YYDKDF (reference sequence). The chain's CDR3 is CATSRDLRGSGRGTSEQFF. The CDR3 coding sequence is TGTGCCACCAGCAGAGATCTACGGGGCAGCGGGAGGGGGACTAGTGAGCAGTTCTTC. Based on the CDR3 plus reference TRBV15 and TRBJ2-1, the full variable domain is DAMVIQNPRYQVTQFGKPVTLSCSQTLNHNVMYWYQQKSSQAPKLLFHYYDKDFNNEADTPDNFQSRRPNTSFCFLDIRSPGLGDTAMYLCATSRDLRGSGRGTSEQFFGPGTRLTVL.

The chain joins TRBV10-3 to TRBJ2-7, with 10 nucleotides matching TRBD2. The CDR3 covers 17 residues. Germline CDR1 is ENHRY and CDR2 is SYGVKD. J gave up 6 bases and V 5 bases, and 16 bases lay outside the gene matches. CDR3 nucleotides: TGTGCCATCAGTAGGTCCGGGACTAGCGACCGGTCTGGCGAGCAGTACTTC. It specifies CAISRSGTSDRSGEQYF.

The rearrangement uses TRBV7-9 and TRBJ2-3; 9 nucleotides align to TRBD1. The ends lost 4 bases at V and 5 bases at J; junction bases unmatched: 4. The CDR3 extends over 14 amino acids. Per germline, CDR1 SEHNR and CDR2 FQNEAQ (reference sequence). In nucleotides, the CDR3 is TGTGCCAGCAGCTGGGACAGGGAGGGAGATACGCAGTATTTT. Its translation: CASSWDREGDTQYF.

The genes are TRBV20-1 and TRBJ2-1; D ambiguous. Per the germline V gene, CDR1 is DFQATT and CDR2 is SNEGSKA (reference sequence). The V end was cut by 6 bases, the J end by 4 bases, with 7 bases between. This CDR3 is built from 11 residues. In nucleotides, the CDR3 is TGCAGTGCCCCTCGTTACAATGAGCAGTTCTTC. The encoded protein is CSAPRYNEQFF.

The chain uses TRBV7-2 and TRBJ2-2; 8 positions match TRBD1. Germline CDR1 reads SGHTA; CDR2 reads FQGNSA. Unmatched junction bases numbered 6, after V lost 2 bases and J lost 4 bases. The CDR3 is made up of 16 amino acids. The CDR3 region is CASSLTQGALTGELFF. The CDR3 nucleotides are TGTGCCAGCAGCTTAACGCAGGGGGCGCTCACCGGGGAGCTGTTTTTT.

The chain is built from TRBV11-1 and TRBJ1-6; TRBD1 matches at 8 bases. With 5 bases clipped from V and 9 bases from J, the junction kept 12 bases outside the gene matches. CDR1 is SGHAT and CDR2 is FQDESV in the germline V gene (reference sequence). The CDR3 covers 16 residues. DNA for the CDR3: TGTGCCAGCAGCGTGACAGGGGATACGGGAGCTTCACCCCTCCACTTT. Encoded protein: CASSVTGDTGASPLHF.